Following are 27 T cell receptor beta chains from one sample sequenced in a study of PD-L1 blockade in urothelial cancer. The method was immunoSEQ multiplex PCR; TCRdb's version includes in-frame clones alone and lacks a portion of them. The sample shows fewer than 35,000 clones, 75% to 90% of them seen only once. Sequences were derived from PBMCs, sampled around atezolizumab (anti-PD-L1) treatment. The receptors were gathered from a man in his fifties or sixties with urothelial cancer.

This sequence joins TRBV6-5 and TRBJ2-6; D is possibly TRBD1 (6 bases). CDR1 and CDR2 from the germline V gene are MNHEY and SVGAGI. The CDR3 is 15 amino acids. The ends were cut back, 8 bases at V and 0 bases at J, with 11 bases in the middle. CDR3 sequence (DNA): TGTGCCAGCGGCACAGGGATCTCTGGGGCCAACGTCCTGACTTTC. It specifies CASGTGISGANVLTF.

Regarding this clone: One junction end does not reproduce the germline sequence, and a read error may be involved. The genes are TRBV19 and TRBJ2-7, with 8 bases that match TRBD2. The CDR3 covers 14 residues. Germline V CDR1 and CDR2: LNHDA, SQIVND (reference sequence). This CDR3 is CASSSTGLGYEQCF. Written as DNA, the CDR3 is TGTGCCAGTAGTTCAACGGGACTAGGTTACGAGCAGTGCTTC.

The chain couples TRBV4-2 to TRBJ2-1; 14 bases match TRBD2. Per the germline V gene, CDR1 is LGHNA and CDR2 is YNFKEQ. This CDR3 contains 17 residues. V shed 3 bases and J 7 bases; nucleotides not matched to a gene: 8. The CDR3 DNA is TGTGCCAGCAGCCAGGGACTAGCGGGGGTTACTCGGAATGAGCAGTTCTTC. This translates into CASSQGLAGVTRNEQFF.

This clone came up once. This chain joins TRBV15 and TRBJ2-7; TRBD1 matches 7 bases. This CDR3 spans 14 amino acids. Germline assignment: CDR1 LNHNV and CDR2 YYDKDF (reference sequence). The V segment lost 0 bases and the J segment 1 base; nucleotides outside the gene matches: 0. CDR3 protein: CATSREQGSYEQYF. The CDR3 nucleotides read TGTGCCACCAGCAGAGAACAGGGGTCCTACGAGCAGTACTTC.

The chain links TRBV7-8 to TRBJ2-3; 7 bases are shared with TRBD2. V shed 0 bases and J 3 bases; nucleotides not matched to a gene: 6. The germline gives CDR1 SGHVS, CDR2 FQNEAQ. The CDR3 is 16 amino acids. The DNA of the CDR3 is TGTGCCAGCAGCTTAGCGCGGGGACTAACGACAGATACGCAGTATTTT. Amino acids: CASSLARGLTTDTQYF.

The chain recombines TRBV27 with TRBJ2-5; TRBD1 agrees at 9 bases. Germline V gene data show CDR1 as MNHEY and CDR2 as SMNVEV (reference sequence). The length of the CDR3 is 17 residues. V dropped 2 bases and J dropped 7; count of bases not matched to a gene: 14. The CDR3, as DNA: TGTGCCAGCAGTTTAAGTGGGACAGGGAGAACCCTAAGGACCCAGTACTTC. Its translation: CASSLSGTGRTLRTQYF.

As concerns this clone: Other DNA sequences from this sample encode an identical CDR3 as well. The chain is built from TRBV5-1 and TRBJ2-1; D is possibly TRBD2 (6 bases). CDR3 length: 15 amino acids. V lost 5 bases to trimming and J lost 0 bases, with 12 bases between them. CDR1 and CDR2 (germline): SGHRS, YFSETQ. Written as DNA, the CDR3 is TGCGCCAGCAGTCGGGACTCCAGCTCCTACAATGAGCAGTTCTTC. Its protein is CASSRDSSSYNEQFF.

This chain links TRBV28 with TRBJ2-1, with D possibly TRBD2 on 6 matching bases. Germline V CDR1 and CDR2: MDHEN, SYDVKM. The CDR3 loop spans 15 amino acids. V lost 5 bases and J lost 9, with 20 bases in between. Written as DNA, the CDR3 is TGTGCCAGCAGTGAAAGCGGGCCGACGGCTAGTGAGCAGTTCTTC. It codes for CASSESGPTASEQFF.

The rearrangement uses TRBV19 and TRBJ1-5, with D unresolved. This CDR3 has 15 residues. Germline CDR1 LNHDA, CDR2 SQIVND (reference sequence). The V end was cut by 3 bases, the J end by 0 bases, with 9 bases between. The CDR3: CASSIPGVSNQPQHF. CDR3 nucleotide sequence: TGTGCCAGTAGTATTCCCGGGGTTAGCAATCAGCCCCAGCATTTT.

This chain links TRBV18 with TRBJ2-7; D is unclear. The length of the CDR3 is 17 residues. Germline V gives CDR1 KGHSH, CDR2 LQKENI. V was cut by 3 bases and J by 0 bases, with 18 bases left in between. The CDR3, as DNA: TGTGCCAGCTCACCGAGACCGGTGCGGATAGGCTCCTACGAGCAGTACTTC. This translates into CASSPRPVRIGSYEQYF.

The V and J genes are TRBV9 and TRBJ2-2, with D possibly TRBD2 on 5 matching bases. The CDR3 consists of 14 residues. Germline V gene data show CDR1 as SGDLS and CDR2 as YYNGEE. Trimming stripped 6 bases from V and 3 bases from J, with 12 bases between. DNA of the CDR3: TGTGCCAGCAAGGAAGCGGACCACACCGGGGAGCTGTTTTTT. Its protein is CASKEADHTGELFF.

V and J are TRBV19 and TRBJ2-2; D ambiguous. Trimming cost V 5 bases and J 1 base, with 11 bases left between them. The CDR3 length is 15 residues. CDR1 LNHDA and CDR2 SQIVND come from the germline V gene (reference sequence). CDR3 in DNA: TGTGCCAGTAGTCCGCAGGCTTGGAACACCGGGGAGCTGTTTTTT. Its translation: CASSPQAWNTGELFF.

CDR3 bases: TGTGCTAGTGGTGGCGGTCAGAGGCGGGAGGGGCCGGACAATGAGCAGTTCTTC. Amino acid sequence: CASGGGQRREGPDNEQFF. The V and J genes are TRBV12-5 and TRBJ2-1, with 9 bases fitting TRBD2. In germline, CDR1 is LGHNT, CDR2 FRNRAP. This CDR3 is built from 18 residues. V trimming: 5 bases; J trimming: 5 bases; junction bases outside the gene matches: 16.

The rearrangement links TRBV14 to TRBJ1-1; the D is unclear. The length of the CDR3 is 14 residues. The V gene lost 0 bases and the J gene lost 6 bases, with 11 bases spanning the gap. Germline-derived CDR1 and CDR2 are SGHDN and FVKESK. CDR3 sequence: CASSQESRGSEAFF. The DNA for the CDR3 is TGTGCCAGCAGCCAAGAATCCCGGGGTTCTGAAGCTTTCTTT.

In this sample, this clone is medium-sized. V is TRBV5-4 and J is TRBJ2-1, with 10 bases matching TRBD2. The trim removed 2 bases at V and 10 bases at J, leaving 6 bases unmatched. Germline V CDR1 and CDR2: SGHNT, YYREEE (reference sequence). The CDR3 is made up of 14 amino acids. Here the CDR3 DNA reads TGTGCCAGCAGCTTAAGAGCGGGAGGGAGGGAGCAGTTCTTC. As protein: CASSLRAGGREQFF.

J is TRBJ2-1 and V is TRBV10-1, with TRBD2 identical over 8 bases. The V gene end was trimmed by 6 bases and the J gene end by 2 bases; junction bases not matched to a gene: 9. Germline lookup yields CDR1 WNHNN and CDR2 SYGVQD (reference sequence). The CDR3 is made up of 16 amino acids. CDR3 nucleotide sequence: TGCGCCAGCAGGGCCCCTTGGCGGGAGGCCTACAATGAGCAGTTCTTC. It encodes CASRAPWREAYNEQFF.

J is TRBJ2-1 and V is TRBV19; the match to TRBD2 covers 8 bases. The trim removed 7 bases at V and 5 bases at J, leaving 7 bases unmatched. Germline CDR1 and CDR2: LNHDA and SQIVND (reference sequence). CDR3 length equals 14 residues. This CDR3 reads CASTSGGGHNEQFF. The CDR3 region has the DNA TGTGCCAGTACTTCCGGGGGGGGCCACAATGAGCAGTTCTTC. The full variable domain, with the rest looked up from reference TRBV19 and TRBJ2-1, is DGGITQSPKYLFRKEGQNVTLSCEQNLNHDAMYWYRQDPGQGLRLIYYSQIVNDFQKGDIAEGYSVSREKKESFPLTVTSAQKNPTAFYLCASTSGGGHNEQFFGPGTRLTVL.

The chain joins TRBV4-1 to TRBJ2-7, with D uncertain. Germline V gene sequence: CDR1 MGHRA, CDR2 YSYEKL. Trimming removed 8 bases from V and 0 bases from J, with 14 bases in between. This CDR3 has 14 amino acids. The CDR3 DNA is TGCGCCAGCGCGGTAATTCCCGGCTCCTACGAGCAGTACTTC. The encoded protein is CASAVIPGSYEQYF.

The chain employs TRBV4-3 and TRBJ2-4, with TRBD2 as a possible D gene (7 bases). The CDR3 spans 16 residues. V was pared by 0 bases and J by 6 bases, with 15 bases between. Germline V gene lookup returns CDR1 LGHNA and CDR2 YSLEER. The CDR3 coding sequence is TGCGCCAGCAGCCAAGAAGAGGGGGGGCTGGTAAACATTCAGTACTTC. This gives the protein CASSQEEGGLVNIQYF.

This clone has just a few counts. The chain combines TRBV23-1 with TRBJ1-5; 7 nucleotides agree with TRBD1. TRBV23-1 is identified as an open reading frame with a role that is uncertain. This CDR3 is 15 amino acids long. J lost 4 bases, V lost 4 bases, and 7 bases had no gene match. DNA for the CDR3: TGCGCCAGCAGTCCAGACGGACAGGAAAATCAGCCCCAGCATTTT. It codes for CASSPDGQENQPQHF.

The J gene is TRBJ1-2, the V gene TRBV2; 7 bases line up with TRBD1. J gave up 7 bases and V 10 bases, and 6 bases lay outside the gene matches. The CDR3 runs to 11 residues. Per germline, CDR1 SNHLY and CDR2 FYNNEI. CDR3 nucleotides: TGTGCCACCGTCGACAGGGTTGGCTACACCTTC. As protein: CATVDRVGYTF.

The rearrangement links TRBV27 to TRBJ1-2, with TRBD1 identical over 9 bases. Trimming took 4 bases from V and 4 from J; bases not matched to a gene: 4. The CDR3 contains 14 residues. Germline V gene sequence: CDR1 MNHEY, CDR2 SMNVEV (reference sequence). The CDR3 DNA is TGTGCCAGCAGTTCCGGACAGGGGATCTATGGCTACACCTTC. This encodes CASSSGQGIYGYTF.

The J gene is TRBJ2-2, the V gene TRBV10-3; TRBD1 matches 7 bases. With 6 bases clipped from V and 5 bases from J, the junction kept 9 bases outside the gene matches. Germline V gene sequence: CDR1 ENHRY, CDR2 SYGVKD. This CDR3 has 15 residues. The CDR3: CAIRPRDSPTGELFF. DNA for the CDR3: TGTGCCATCAGGCCCCGGGACAGTCCAACCGGGGAGCTGTTTTTT.

This clone was seen once. The chain couples TRBV6-4 to TRBJ1-6; D gene ambiguous. The germline CDR1 and CDR2 sequences are MRHNA and SNTAGT. The CDR3 loop spans 13 amino acids. Trimming took 3 bases from V and 7 from J, leaving 7 bases between them. The CDR3 here is CASSESRNSPLHF. In DNA form, the CDR3 reads TGTGCCAGCAGTGAATCCAGAAATTCACCCCTCCACTTT.

This clone was observed a single time. The chain joins TRBV5-1 to TRBJ2-3, with D hard to call. Germline values: CDR1 SGHRS, CDR2 YFSETQ. V was pared by 2 bases and J by 4 bases, with 11 bases between. CDR3 length: 14 residues. As DNA, the CDR3 is TGCGCCAGCAGCTTTTCCGGGTTGTCAGATACGCAGTATTTT. This translates into CASSFSGLSDTQYF.

V gene TRBV11-2 combines with J gene TRBJ1-1; 8 bases align to TRBD1. CDR1 and CDR2 (germline): SGHAT, FQNNGV. V dropped 4 bases and J dropped 4; count of bases not matched to a gene: 8. The CDR3 totals 15 residues. CDR3 sequence reads: CASSYAVQGGTEAFF. CDR3 DNA sequence: TGTGCCAGCAGCTACGCAGTACAGGGGGGCACTGAAGCTTTCTTT.

The chain links TRBV7-9 to TRBJ2-5, with a weak D call TRBD2 (5 bases). This CDR3 region has 13 residues. V gave up 5 bases and J gave up 6 bases, with 13 bases separating them. Germline CDR1 is SEHNR and CDR2 is FQNEAQ (reference sequence). CDR3 in amino acids: CASSPPSSQTQYF. CDR3 DNA sequence: TGTGCCAGCAGCCCCCCGTCTAGCCAGACCCAGTACTTC.